Sequencing of this T cell receptor (beta chain) was carried out in a study of response to subunit inactivated influenza vaccine. Study-wide findings and caveats: Authors suggested each seasonal influenza vaccination recruits few new T cells.

Concerning this clonotype: The antigen is unknown.

The CDR3 loop spans 15 amino acids. Germline CDR1 is LGHDT and CDR2 is YNNKEL (reference sequence). Trimming removed 4 bases from V and 0 bases from J, with 10 bases in between. TCRdb fed the RT-PCR reads into MiXCR, producing one record per CDR3 protein. The data hold 550,000 to 600,000 distinct CDR3 sequences, with around 11% observed a single time. J is TRBJ2-1 and V is TRBV3-1; the D gene is possibly TRBD2 (6 bases). This TCR derives from a man between 45 and 60 years old who received an inactivated influenza vaccine. Material: PBMCs from blood, obtained on the day of vaccination. The CDR3 loop reads CASSLNGGSYNEQFF. The CDR3 region has the DNA TGTGCCAGCAGCCTAAACGGGGGCTCCTACAATGAGCAGTTCTTC.